The clone carrying this T cell receptor beta chain was counted ten times or more. What it recognizes is unknown. The data derive from a study of regulatory T cells in long-lasting Graves disease. Arm-PCR of CDR3 regions with iRepertoire HTBI primers generated TCR beta libraries. TCRdb itself ran the multiplex PCR reads through MiXCR, one entry per CDR3 protein. The data hold hundreds of thousands of distinct CDR3 sequences, with 21% observed a single time. Study-level findings and limits: The persistent group shared some 2,700 public clonotypes, more than the approximately 1,000 shared by new patients. Small sample size may have lowered accuracy. With persistent disease, TRBV28, TRBJ1-2 and TRBJ2-5 were the favored segments. Newly diagnosed patients had higher TCR diversity than persistent Graves' patients did.

V gave up 4 bases and J gave up 5 bases; unmatched junction bases: 10. Per germline, CDR1 SGHAT and CDR2 FQNNGV. The CDR3 has 16 residues. Sample time point: persistent/refractory GD, antithyroid drugs over 5 years with positive TRAb. Researchers made the TCR library from RNA that was extracted from PBMCs. The TCR sequence derives from a female donor with Graves disease. The rearrangement uses TRBV11-2 and TRBJ2-5; 10 positions match TRBD2. Here the sequenced sample was peripheral blood mononuclear cells (PBMCs), taken when the disease was refractory, from a patient treated with antithyroid drugs. The CDR3 sequence: CASSSNLAGGRETQYF. DNA of the CDR3: TGTGCCAGCAGCTCGAATTTAGCGGGAGGAAGGGAGACCCAGTACTTC.